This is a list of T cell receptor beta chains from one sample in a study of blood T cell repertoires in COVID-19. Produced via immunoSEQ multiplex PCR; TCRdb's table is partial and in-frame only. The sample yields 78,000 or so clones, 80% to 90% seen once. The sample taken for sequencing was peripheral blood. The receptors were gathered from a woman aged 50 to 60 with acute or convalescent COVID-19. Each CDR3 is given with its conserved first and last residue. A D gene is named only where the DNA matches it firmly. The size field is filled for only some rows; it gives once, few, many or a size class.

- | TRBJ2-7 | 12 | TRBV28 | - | CASKTAPREQYF | TGTGCCAGCAAGACAGCCCCGCGCGAGCAGTACTTC
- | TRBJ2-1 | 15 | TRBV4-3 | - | CASSPGEKPANEQFF | TGCGCCAGCAGCCCCGGTGAGAAGCCCGCTAATGAGCAGTTCTTC
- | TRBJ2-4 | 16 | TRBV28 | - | CASISRWCAGQYNQYF | TGTGCCAGCATATCTCGGTGGTGTGCGGGACAGTATAATCAGTACTTC
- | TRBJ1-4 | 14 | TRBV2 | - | CASSQEAFNEKLFF | TGTGCCAGCAGCCAGGAGGCGTTTAATGAAAAACTGTTTTTT
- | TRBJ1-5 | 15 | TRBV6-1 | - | CASSDRDKGNQPQHF | TGTGCCAGCAGTGATAGGGACAAGGGCAATCAGCCCCAGCATTTT
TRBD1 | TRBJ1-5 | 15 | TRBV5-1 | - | CASSLGSGGSQPQHF | TGCGCCAGCAGCTTGGGGTCAGGGGGCAGCCAGCCCCAGCATTTT
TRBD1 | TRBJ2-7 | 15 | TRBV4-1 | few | CASSPGQGNIGEQYF | TGCGCCAGCAGCCCGGGACAGGGTAATATTGGCGAGCAGTACTTC
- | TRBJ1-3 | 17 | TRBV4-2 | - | CASSQDEVSLSGNTIYF | TGTGCCAGCAGCCAAGATGAGGTCAGCCTCTCTGGAAACACCATATATTTT
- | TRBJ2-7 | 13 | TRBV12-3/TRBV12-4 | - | CASRYTGSYEQYF | TGTGCCAGCAGATACACAGGGAGCTACGAGCAGTACTTC
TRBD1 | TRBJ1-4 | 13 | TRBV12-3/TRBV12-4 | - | CASSRQGNEKLFF | TGTGCCAGCAGTCGACAGGGTAATGAAAAACTGTTTTTT
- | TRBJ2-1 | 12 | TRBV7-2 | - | CASSLELGAEFF | TGTGCCAGCAGCCTCGAATTGGGGGCAGAGTTCTTC
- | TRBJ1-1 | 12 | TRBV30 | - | CAWSVIAGEAFF | TGTGCCTGGAGTGTAATCGCGGGCGAAGCTTTCTTT
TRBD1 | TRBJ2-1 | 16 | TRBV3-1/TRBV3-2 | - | CASSQDFSGTGDEQFF | TGTGCCAGCAGCCAAGATTTTTCCGGGACAGGGGACGAGCAGTTCTTC
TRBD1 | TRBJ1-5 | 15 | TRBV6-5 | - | CAGVRGADSNQPQHF | TGTGCCGGAGTCAGGGGGGCCGATAGCAATCAGCCCCAGCATTTT
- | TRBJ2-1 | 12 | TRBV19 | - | CASSLRMSEQFF | TGTGCCAGTTCCCTGAGGATGAGTGAGCAGTTCTTC
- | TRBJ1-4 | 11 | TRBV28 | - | CASRWLEKLFF | TGTGCCAGCAGATGGCTTGAAAAACTGTTTTTT
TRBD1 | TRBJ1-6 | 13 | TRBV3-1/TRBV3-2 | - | CASGLTGDSPLHF | TGTGCCAGCGGACTGACAGGGGATTCACCCCTCCACTTT
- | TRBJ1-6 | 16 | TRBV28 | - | CASSPMGGQINSPLHF | TGTGCCAGCAGTCCTATGGGGGGGCAGATTAATTCACCCCTCCACTTT
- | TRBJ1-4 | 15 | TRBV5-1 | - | CASSAAGILNEKLFF | TGCGCCAGCAGCGCAGCCGGGATTTTGAATGAAAAACTGTTTTTT
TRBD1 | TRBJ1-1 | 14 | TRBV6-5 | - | CASSTGQGPTEAFF | TGTGCCAGCAGTACGGGACAGGGGCCCACTGAAGCTTTCTTT
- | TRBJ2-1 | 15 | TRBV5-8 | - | CASSLDSGDYNEQFF | TGTGCCAGCAGCTTGGACAGCGGCGACTACAATGAGCAGTTCTTC
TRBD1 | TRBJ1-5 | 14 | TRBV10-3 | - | CAISQGDSNQPQHF | TGTGCCATCAGTCAGGGGGATAGCAATCAGCCCCAGCATTTT
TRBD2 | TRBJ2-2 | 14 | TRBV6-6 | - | CASSYSAGGPELFF | TGTGCCAGCAGTTACTCTGCGGGAGGGCCGGAGCTGTTTTTT
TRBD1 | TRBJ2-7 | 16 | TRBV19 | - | CASSYSTGSSSYEQYF | TGTGCCAGTAGTTATTCGACAGGGAGTTCTTCCTACGAGCAGTACTTC
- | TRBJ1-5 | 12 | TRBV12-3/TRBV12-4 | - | CASKQGGQPQHF | TGTGCCAGCAAACAGGGTGGTCAGCCCCAGCATTTT
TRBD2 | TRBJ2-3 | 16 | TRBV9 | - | CASSVGSSGITDTQYF | TGTGCCAGCAGCGTAGGTTCTAGCGGGATCACAGATACGCAGTATTTT
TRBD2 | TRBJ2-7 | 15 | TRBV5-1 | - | CASSLGTGGSYEQYF | TGCGCCAGCAGCCTGGGAACGGGGGGCTCCTACGAGCAGTACTTC
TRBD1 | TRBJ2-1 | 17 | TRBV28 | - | CASSLQLGQAAYNEQFF | TGTGCCAGCAGTTTACAGCTGGGACAGGCCGCCTACAATGAGCAGTTCTTC
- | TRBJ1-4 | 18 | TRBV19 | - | CASSRDGGNSATNEKLFF | TGTGCCAGTAGCCGGGACGGGGGAAATAGCGCAACTAATGAAAAACTGTTTTTT
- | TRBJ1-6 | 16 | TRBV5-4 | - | CASSSKVQGNNSPLHF | TGTGCCAGCAGCTCGAAAGTACAGGGAAATAATTCACCCCTCCACTTT
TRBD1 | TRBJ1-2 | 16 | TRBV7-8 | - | CASSLAVGRGNYGYTF | TGTGCCAGCAGCTTAGCGGTGGGCAGGGGGAACTATGGCTACACCTTC
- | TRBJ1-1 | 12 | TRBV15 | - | CATSRANTEAFF | TGTGCCACCAGCAGGGCGAACACTGAAGCTTTCTTT
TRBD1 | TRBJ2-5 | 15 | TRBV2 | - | CASSGQGILAETQYF | TGTGCCAGCAGCGGACAGGGAATTTTAGCGGAGACCCAGTACTTC
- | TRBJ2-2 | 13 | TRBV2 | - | CASRTQGTGELFF | TGTGCCAGCAGAACACAGGGCACCGGGGAGCTGTTTTTT
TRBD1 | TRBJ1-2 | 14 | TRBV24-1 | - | CATSDRDRAYGYTF | TGTGCCACCAGTGACCGTGACAGGGCCTATGGCTACACCTTC
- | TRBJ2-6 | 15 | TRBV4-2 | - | CASSQAGTGANVLTF | TGTGCCAGCAGCCAAGCAGGGACTGGGGCCAACGTCCTGACTTTC
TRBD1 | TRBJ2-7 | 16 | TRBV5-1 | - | CASSLAPQGSSYEQYF | TGCGCCAGCAGCTTGGCCCCACAGGGGAGCTCCTACGAGCAGTACTTC
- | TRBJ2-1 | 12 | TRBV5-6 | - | CASSLSVYEQFF | TGTGCCAGCAGCTTGTCTGTCTATGAGCAGTTCTTC
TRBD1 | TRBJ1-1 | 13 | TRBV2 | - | CASSRQGGTEAFF | TGTGCCAGCTCGCGGCAGGGGGGAACTGAAGCTTTCTTT
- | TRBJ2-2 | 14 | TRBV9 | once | CASSAYEFTGELFF | TGTGCCAGCAGCGCCTACGAGTTCACCGGGGAGCTGTTTTTT
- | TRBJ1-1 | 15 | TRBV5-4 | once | CASTTQGRSSTEAFF | TGTGCCAGCACGACCCAAGGGAGGTCTAGCACTGAAGCTTTCTTT
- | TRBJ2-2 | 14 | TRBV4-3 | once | CASSQEGGPGELFF | TGCGCCAGCAGCCAAGAGGGGGGGCCCGGGGAGCTGTTTTTT